The source of this T cell receptor (beta chain) is a study of shared clonotypes between healthy human individuals (dated by TCRdb to between 2020 and 2021). Notes on the research overall: The cohort included a few men and a couple of women between 18 and 49 years of age. For each donor, three plates each were used for CD4 naive and CD4 memory, two plates were used for CD8 naive, and one plate was used for CD8 memory. To estimate repertoire size and how much clonotype sharing occurs between individuals, the study deeply sequenced the blood TCR repertoires of roughly 5 healthy adults. Libraries were prepared and TCR repertoires were sequenced by different laboratories using diverse techniques, in order to increase sequencing depth and limit assay-specific biases. Each donor's leukapheresis produced roughly between roughly 0.85 and 10 billion PBMCs.

Healthy HIV-negative adults with no recently reported acute infections or vaccinations were included as donors. Every donor was a Caucasian adult residing in Nashville, Tennessee, USA. CD8 memory samples consisted of magnetically selected CD45RO+ cells combined with CCR7-negative CD45RA+ effector memory (TemRA) cells. Blood was collected by leukapheresis, and PBMCs were isolated by Ficoll-Histopaque density gradient centrifugation and then cryopreserved in liquid nitrogen vapor phase. Purity and quantity of every magnetically sorted T cell population were checked by analytical flow cytometry. Each sorted fraction had its genomic DNA isolated and then quantified by UV absorbance on a Nanodrop 2000c. As encoded in the germline V gene (reference sequence), CDR1 is LNHNV while CDR2 is YYDKDF. The CDR3, from cysteine to phenylalanine, totals 14 residues. Only CDR3 DNA remains: 42 bases, in frame from the first base.

Overall study results and their limits: Naive subsets generally had larger estimated clonotype richness than memory subsets did. Compared with non-shared clonotypes, the clonotypes found in all four sorted-subset donors had higher generation probabilities. Incomplete sequencing was indicated by rarefaction of sorted-subset datasets, despite the large sequencing depth. When a few donors were compared, the shared fraction of clonotypes was around 5% for naive CD4, around 3.6% for naive CD8, 2% to 2.5% for memory CD4, and 0.35% to 0.4% for memory CD8. Pairwise subsampling indicated that sequencing depth was expected to affect the degree of clonotype sharing among donors. Sampling was restricted to blood, and TCR repertoires in tissues likely differ from the TCR repertoires found in blood. The genetic and exposure-history diversity represented was limited by the small number of donors.

With regard to this clone: The clone's antigen remains unknown. Per-base quality was not reported, and no clone a single base away is much larger than it.

Using the deep immunoSEQ assay, TCR CDR3 regions were amplified from genomic DNA by multiplex PCR. Extracted genomic DNA from each cell subset was spread evenly across all wells of several immunoSEQ 96-well plates, with each plate serving as a replicate. For sorted subsets, each replicate PCR was loaded with 200 to 250 ng genomic DNA, equivalent to approximately 33,000 T cell genomes. Purified libraries were quantified with a Qubit 3.0 fluorometer, sized on a Bioanalyzer 2100, and re-quantified with the KAPA Library Quantification kit. Every immunoSEQ 96-well plate was sequenced on a separate single-read 150-cycle Illumina NextSeq 550 flow cell. Processing in the source paper ran as follows. The immunoSEQ output contained only junctional sequences without quality scores, so filtering could not match that applied to full-length reads. To assign V/J genes and CDR3, sequences were annotated against IMGT germline references using PyIR, a Python wrapper for IgBLAST v1.9. Reads were removed for weak V/J assignments (E-value above 1e-6), missing CDR3, stop codons, out-of-frame junctions, or ambiguous translated residues. V3J clonotypes were defined as sequences sharing an identical inferred V gene, J gene, and CDR3 amino acid sequence. To compute the percentage overlap between repertoires, the number of shared unique clonotypes was divided by the size of the smaller repertoire. RTK rarefaction, the Chao1 estimator, and Recon v2.1 estimates of unobserved clonotypes were used to assess repertoire richness. Generation probabilities for all TCRbeta clonotypes obtained by the gDNA method from a handful of donors were computed using OLGA. TCRdb took over this immuneACCESS table, retaining in-frame rearrangements with V and J assigned. Such tables are incomplete; in checked studies, under half of the missing clones stem from an unresolved V gene, and the remainder is unexplained. That table supplies the V and J calls and clone size; D and trimming were determined from the DNA. This sample comprises 110,000 or so clones, approximately 70% of them detected only once. The ten most abundant clones make up 20% to 25% of the sample.

The receptor was isolated from a woman younger than 45 in good health. The sequencing sample was made of memory CD8+ T cells sorted from blood. In the paper's terms, the cell subset or site label means: CD45RO+ cells pooled with CCR7-negative TemRA cells. Here the chain combines TRBV15 and TRBJ2-5, and TRBD1 aligns with 8 junction nucleotides. The J call may be faulty, since TRBJ2-7 better matches the DNA end. The CDR3 in this case is CATSQTGGYYEQYF. The DNA sequence follows: TGTGCCACCAGCCAAACAGGGGGTTACTACGAGCAGTACTTC.